This T cell receptor (beta chain) was identified during a study of blood T cell repertoires in COVID-19. Germline trimming cut 2 bases from V and 6 bases from J; bases unmatched to any gene: 8. CDR1 is LGHNT and CDR2 is FRNRAP in the germline V gene. This CDR3 is 15 amino acids long. Libraries were prepared by immunoSEQ multiplex PCR; TCRdb keeps only in-frame clonotypes and omits some of them. The table has approximately 400,000 clones, roughly four fifths seen once. Participant reports of clinical history set cohort assignment. Among Cohort 3 donors, those recovered had two negative PCRs, clearance, or symptom resolution.

Sample: PBMCs or T cells enriched from blood (not recorded which). The chain uses TRBV12-5 and TRBJ1-2, with 8 bases fitting TRBD1. This clonotype originated in a woman aged 45-59 years who had recovered from COVID-19. CDR3 bases: TGTGCTAGTGGTTTGACAACAGGGGGTAGAGATGGCTACACCTTC. It specifies CASGLTTGGRDGYTF.